The 25 T cell receptor beta chains listed next were all sequenced from one sample in a study of T cell changes during pregnancy in multiple sclerosis. Assay: immunoSEQ multiplex PCR; the TCRdb copy retains only in-frame clones and omits some. This repertoire shows about 40,000 clones, 94% found once; its top ten account for about 1.8%. Sample: peripheral blood, taken in the third trimester of pregnancy. Receptor source: a female donor with multiple sclerosis, enrolled in a pregnancy study.

The chain uses TRBV28 and TRBJ1-1; TRBD1 agrees at 7 bases. CDR3 length equals 12 residues. Germline-derived CDR1 and CDR2 are MDHEN and SYDVKM. V shed 7 bases, J shed 5 bases, and the junction held 4 bases outside the gene matches. The CDR3 DNA reads TGTGCCAGCACTCCAGGGGGAACTGAAGCTTTCTTT. It encodes CASTPGGTEAFF.

The chain recombines TRBV9 with TRBJ2-5, with 7 bases matching TRBD1. The CDR3 contains 13 residues. Germline V CDR1 and CDR2: SGDLS, YYNGEE. Trimming cost V 0 bases and J 9 bases; bases outside gene matches: 5. The DNA for the CDR3 is TGTGCCAGCAGCGTAGGGCTCCAGGGGGCCCAGTACTTC. Residues: CASSVGLQGAQYF.

The V gene is TRBV6-5, the J gene TRBJ1-2; 9 nucleotides align to TRBD1. J gave up 8 bases and V 5 bases, and 12 bases lay outside the gene matches. Germline V gene sequence: CDR1 MNHEY, CDR2 SVGAGI. The CDR3 runs to 15 residues. CDR3 region: CASSPPTGTGSGYTF. CDR3 DNA: TGTGCCAGCAGTCCACCGACCGGGACAGGGTCGGGCTACACCTTC.

The chain carries TRBV9 and TRBJ2-7; 10 bases align to TRBD2. Germline trimming cut 4 bases from V and 2 bases from J; bases unmatched to any gene: 9. Germline CDR1 SGDLS, CDR2 YYNGEE. The CDR3 runs 16 residues. CDR3 amino acids: CASSKGKREGPYEQYF. The CDR3 DNA follows: TGTGCCAGCAGCAAAGGGAAGCGGGAGGGTCCCTACGAGCAGTACTTC.

The chain joins TRBV5-4 to TRBJ2-1, with 11 bases aligning to TRBD2. Germline trimming cut 4 bases from V and 5 bases from J; bases unmatched to any gene: 11. Germline CDR1 reads SGHNT; CDR2 reads YYREEE (reference sequence). The CDR3 is 17 residues long. CDR3 amino acids: CASSLRHSSGGNNEQFF. Here the CDR3 DNA reads TGTGCCAGCAGCCTACGTCACTCTAGCGGGGGGAACAATGAGCAGTTCTTC.

In regard to this clone: The germline gene is not matched at one end of the junction; a read error may be the cause. This rearrangement joins TRBV28 to TRBJ1-2; no reliable D call. Per germline, CDR1 MDHEN and CDR2 SYDVKM. This CDR3 has 14 amino acids. The CDR3 protein is CASSSSLSNYGYTF. CDR3 bases: TGTGCCAGCAGTTCGTCCTTAAGTAACTACGGCTACACCTTC.

V is TRBV11-3 and J is TRBJ1-1; 10 bases map to TRBD1. V shed 5 bases and J 0 bases; nucleotides not matched to a gene: 9. The CDR3 loop spans 17 amino acids. Germline V gene lookup returns CDR1 SGHNT and CDR2 YENEEA. In DNA form, the CDR3 reads TGTGCCAGCAGCGGCTGGACAGGGGGTATCATGAACACTGAAGCTTTCTTT. This gives the protein CASSGWTGGIMNTEAFF.

The J gene is TRBJ1-4, the V gene TRBV4-3; weak D call: TRBD1 (6 bases). Germline V CDR1 and CDR2: LGHNA, YSLEER. With 0 bases removed from V and 4 bases from J, the gap between germline ends came to 12 bases. The CDR3 loop spans 16 amino acids. The CDR3 DNA sequence: TGCGCCAGCAGCCAAGACCCGGGACACGGTAATGAAAAACTGTTTTTT. It encodes CASSQDPGHGNEKLFF.

The genes are TRBV30 and TRBJ2-4; D gene unclear. The V end was cut by 2 bases, the J end by 6 bases, with 5 bases between. Germline CDR1 is GTSNPN and CDR2 is SVGIG (reference sequence). This CDR3 is built from 11 residues. CDR3 in DNA: TGTGCCTGGAGTCCTCTAAACATTCAGTACTTC. It specifies CAWSPLNIQYF. The complete variable domain, with remaining parts taken from reference TRBV30 and TRBJ2-4, reads SQTIHQWPATLVQPVGSPLSLECTVEGTSNPNLYWYRQAAGRGLQLLFYSVGIGQISSEVPQNLSASRPQDRQFILSSKKLLLSDSGFYLCAWSPLNIQYFGAGTRLSVL.

The gene calls are TRBV6-1 and TRBJ2-1, with a tentative D call TRBD1 (7 bases). The CDR3 extends over 15 amino acids. Trimming removed 2 bases from V and 2 bases from J, with 10 bases in between. Germline CDR1 MNHNS, CDR2 SASEGT. The CDR3 here is CASSETGEAYNEQFF. The CDR3 DNA follows: TGTGCCAGCAGTGAAACAGGGGAGGCCTACAATGAGCAGTTCTTC.

The chain carries TRBV19 and TRBJ2-3; 14 bases align to TRBD2. The CDR3 is 17 amino acids. Germline trimming cut 3 bases from V and 2 bases from J; bases unmatched to any gene: 4. The germline CDR1 and CDR2 sequences are LNHDA and SQIVND (reference sequence). For the CDR3, the DNA is TGTGCCAGTAGTATGGGACTAGCGGGGGCCCTCACAGATACGCAGTATTTT. Amino acids: CASSMGLAGALTDTQYF.

The chain links TRBV5-1 to TRBJ1-2, with 8 bases that match TRBD1. The CDR3 runs 16 residues. Per the germline V gene, CDR1 is SGHRS and CDR2 is YFSETQ. V gave up 4 bases and J gave up 0 bases; unmatched junction bases: 8. The chain's CDR3 is CASSTHWTGTNYGYTF. The CDR3 DNA reads TGCGCCAGCAGCACCCACTGGACAGGGACTAACTATGGCTACACCTTC.

The CDR3: CASTLRWGGTSYNSPLHF. CDR3 coding DNA: TGTGCCAGCACCCTTCGCTGGGGGGGGACCTCCTATAATTCACCCCTCCACTTT. The rearrangement uses TRBV7-2 and TRBJ1-6; maybe TRBD1 (5 bases). V shed 7 bases and J shed 0 bases, with 19 bases lying between them. From germline, CDR1 is SGHTA and CDR2 FQGNSA. The CDR3 has 18 amino acids.

This clone was counted once. The rearrangement links TRBV29-1 to TRBJ1-1; D possibly corresponds to TRBD1 (6 bases). V dropped 5 bases and J dropped 1 base, with 14 bases sitting between them. The CDR3 totals 14 residues. CDR1 SQVTM and CDR2 ANQGSEA come from the germline V gene. The CDR3 region has the DNA TGCAGCGTTCTATCTGGGGGCTCGAACACTGAAGCTTTCTTT. Protein product: CSVLSGGSNTEAFF.

This chain links TRBV28 with TRBJ2-7, with 7 nucleotides matching TRBD2. The CDR3 contains 13 residues. In germline, CDR1 is MDHEN, CDR2 SYDVKM. The junction had 3 bases not matched to a gene; V was cut back by 7 bases and J by 0 bases. CDR3 sequence reads: CASMRGSSYEQYF. The CDR3 nucleotides read TGTGCCAGCATGCGGGGGAGCTCCTACGAGCAGTACTTC.

The V and J genes are TRBV6-5 and TRBJ1-1; D is unresolved. Per the germline V gene, CDR1 is MNHEY and CDR2 is SVGAGI. The CDR3 spans 13 residues. V lost 2 bases and J 7 bases, leaving 11 bases between the germline ends. The DNA of the CDR3 is TGTGCCAGCAGTTACCCGCACGGGAATGAAGCTTTCTTT. This encodes CASSYPHGNEAFF.

The chain is built from TRBV9 and TRBJ2-7; 8 nucleotides agree with TRBD2. Losses at the gene ends were 3 bases for V and 6 bases for J; bases not matched to a gene: 11. The germline CDR1 and CDR2 sequences are SGDLS and YYNGEE. This CDR3 region has 15 residues. The CDR3 DNA sequence: TGTGCCAGCAGCGCGACAGCGGGAGCCATCACCGAGCAGTACTTC. It encodes CASSATAGAITEQYF.

The V gene is TRBV18, the J gene TRBJ1-2, with D possibly being TRBD1 (6 bases). Germline assignment: CDR1 KGHSH and CDR2 LQKENI. This CDR3 comprises 13 residues. V was clipped by 3 bases and J by 7 bases, with 12 bases between them. CDR3 amino acids: CASSPGQQGGYTF. In nucleotides, the CDR3 is TGTGCCAGCTCACCTGGACAGCAGGGTGGCTACACCTTC.

This clone was counted a few times. The chain has TRBV5-4 and TRBJ1-2; TRBD1 matches 10 bases. This CDR3 is built from 14 residues. The germline CDR1 and CDR2 sequences are SGHNT and YYREEE (reference sequence). V trimming: 1 base; J trimming: 6 bases; junction bases outside the gene matches: 3. For the CDR3, the DNA is TGTGCCAGCAGCTTGAGGACAGGGGGTAATGGCTACACCTTC. This gives the protein CASSLRTGGNGYTF.

The V and J genes are TRBV4-2 and TRBJ2-3; 8 positions agree with TRBD2. Looked up from germline, CDR1 is LGHNA and CDR2 is YNFKEQ. Trimming took 1 base from V and 4 from J; bases not matched to a gene: 13. The CDR3 is made up of 18 amino acids. The CDR3 sequence: CASSQAEASGGPADTQYF. The CDR3 DNA reads TGTGCCAGCAGCCAAGCAGAGGCTTCGGGAGGGCCCGCAGATACGCAGTATTTT.

The rearrangement joins TRBV6-1 to TRBJ1-1; the match to TRBD1 covers 10 bases. V lost 5 bases to trimming and J lost 1 base; unmatched junction nucleotides: 1. CDR1 is MNHNS, CDR2 SASEGT, per germline. The CDR3 has 14 residues. DNA of the CDR3: TGTGCCAGCAGTCGACAGGGGGCGAACACTGAAGCTTTCTTT. This gives the protein CASSRQGANTEAFF.

The J gene is TRBJ1-1, the V gene TRBV4-3; 10 bases are shared with TRBD1. Germline assignment: CDR1 LGHNA and CDR2 YSLEER. The CDR3 consists of 15 residues. The ends lost 4 bases at V and 0 bases at J; junction bases unmatched: 2. The CDR3 spells CASSLGTGVNTEAFF. Written as DNA, the CDR3 is TGCGCCAGCAGCCTTGGGACAGGGGTGAACACTGAAGCTTTCTTT.

This rearrangement joins TRBV5-6 to TRBJ1-1; D gene uncertain. The germline V gene has CDR1 SGHDT and CDR2 YYEEEE. The V end was cut by 1 base, the J end by 2 bases, with 15 bases between. The CDR3 runs to 16 residues. This chain's CDR3 is CASSLWIDTLNTEAFF. The CDR3 bases are TGTGCCAGCAGCTTGTGGATCGACACACTTAACACTGAAGCTTTCTTT.

The chain has TRBV10-3 and TRBJ2-7, with a possible D match to TRBD1 (6 bases). The CDR3 length is 15 residues. Trimming shortened V by 3 bases and J by 0 bases, and 12 bases separated the two germline ends. Germline V gives CDR1 ENHRY, CDR2 SYGVKD. The CDR3 region is CAISDRTARSYEQYF. The CDR3, as DNA: TGTGCCATCAGTGACCGGACAGCCCGCTCCTACGAGCAGTACTTC.

The rearrangement joins TRBV10-3 to TRBJ2-7; 8 bases are shared with TRBD2. CDR3 length equals 16 residues. Germline values: CDR1 ENHRY, CDR2 SYGVKD. With 4 bases clipped from V and 1 base from J, the junction kept 9 bases outside the gene matches. The CDR3 region is CAISGAGGADSYEQYF. The CDR3 nucleotides read TGTGCCATCAGTGGCGCCGGGGGGGCGGATTCCTACGAGCAGTACTTC.